This entry lists 6 T cell receptor beta chains sequenced from one sample in a study of PD-1 blockade in classical Hodgkin lymphoma. Data came from immunoSEQ multiplex PCR; TCRdb stores just in-frame clones and leaves some out. The sample shows 6,000 to 9,500 clones, 70% to 80% of them seen only once. Autologous stem cell transplantation was followed by relapse in every patient, and brentuximab vedotin exposure varied. With magnetic negative selection, CD4+ T cells were purified from PBMCs that had been thawed. The source material was CD4+ T cells from blood, sampled at baseline. The receptors shown here come from a human donor with classical Hodgkin lymphoma.

Written as DNA, the CDR3 is TGTGCCAGCAGTGATACGGGACAGTACGAGCAGTACTTC. This translates into CASSDTGQYEQYF. This chain uses TRBV6-1 with TRBJ2-7; TRBD1 matches at 7 bases. The CDR3 sequence is 13 residues long. Germline trimming cut 3 bases from V and 4 bases from J; bases unmatched to any gene: 3. CDR1 and CDR2 (germline): MNHNS, SASEGT.

V and J are TRBV6-5 and TRBJ2-7; 10 bases fit TRBD1. CDR1 is MNHEY and CDR2 is SVGAGI in the germline V gene. The CDR3 extends over 15 amino acids. The junction had 3 bases not matched to a gene; V was cut back by 0 bases and J by 4 bases. The CDR3 reads CASSYSGDRGYEQYF. DNA for the CDR3: TGTGCCAGCAGTTACTCCGGGGACAGGGGTTACGAGCAGTACTTC.

This clone showed up just a few times. The chain recombines TRBV5-1 with TRBJ2-5; tentatively, D is TRBD2 (7 bases). The germline CDR1 and CDR2 sequences are SGHRS and YFSETQ. Trimming stripped 5 bases from V and 5 bases from J, with 19 bases between. The CDR3 is made up of 15 amino acids. The DNA of the CDR3 is TGCGCCAGCAGAGGATTGACGGGGGGCGCGGAGACCCAGTACTTC. This gives the protein CASRGLTGGAETQYF. The entire variable domain, with the rest obtained from reference TRBV5-1 and TRBJ2-5, is as follows: KAGVTQTPRYLIKTRGQQVTLSCSPISGHRSVSWYQQTPGQGLQFLFEYFSETQRNKGNFPGRFSGRQFSNSRSEMNVSTLELGDSALYLCASRGLTGGAETQYFGPGTRLLVL.

This clone has just a few counts. This chain joins TRBV19 and TRBJ1-2; a weak D match, TRBD1 (6 bases). Trimming cost V 5 bases and J 4 bases, with 20 bases left between them. CDR3 length: 16 amino acids. Germline V gives CDR1 LNHDA, CDR2 SQIVND (reference sequence). CDR3 region: CASSVPGGRQGYGYTF. CDR3 DNA: TGTGCCAGTAGTGTTCCCGGGGGGCGCCAGGGCTATGGCTACACCTTC.

V gene TRBV29-1 combines with J gene TRBJ1-2, with D tentatively TRBD1 (5 bases). The CDR3 has 11 amino acids. Deletions cut 3 bases from V and 4 bases from J, with 6 bases between. CDR1 and CDR2 (germline): SQVTM, ANQGSEA. As DNA, the CDR3 is TGCAGCGTTGAGAGGGGCTATGGCTACACCTTC. Its translation: CSVERGYGYTF.

The chain joins TRBV9 to TRBJ2-6; tentative D call: TRBD2 (6 bases). V was clipped by 1 base and J by 4 bases, with 15 bases between them. CDR3 length equals 17 residues. Germline V gene data show CDR1 as SGDLS and CDR2 as YYNGEE. The CDR3, as DNA: TGTGCCAGCAGCGTAACTCGGGGGTCGGCGGGGGCCAACGTCCTGACTTTC. This encodes CASSVTRGSAGANVLTF. Full variable domain (missing parts from reference TRBV9 and TRBJ2-6): DSGVTQTPKHLITATGQRVTLRCSPRSGDLSVYWYQQSLDQGLQFLIQYYNGEERAKGNILERFSAQQFPDLHSELNLSSLELGDSALYFCASSVTRGSAGANVLTFGAGSRLTVL.